Listed here are 8 T cell receptor beta chains from one sample, sequenced in a study of response to subunit inactivated influenza vaccine. TCRdb reprocessed the RT-PCR reads via MiXCR and lists one record per CDR3 protein. The table includes a few hundred thousand distinct CDR3 sequences, around 7.7% detected once. The source material was PBMCs from blood, sampled about 23 months after vaccination. The receptors were gathered from a man between 50 and 70 years old who received an inactivated influenza vaccine.

J is TRBJ2-7 and V is TRBV5-1; TRBD1 agrees at 8 bases. CDR1 and CDR2 (germline): SGHRS, YFSETQ. This CDR3 contains 14 residues. The V and J ends lost 4 bases and 2 bases, in that order; junction bases with no gene match: 5. The CDR3, as DNA: TGCGCCAGCAGCCCCGACAGGGGAGCCTACGAGCAGTACTTC. Translating it yields CASSPDRGAYEQYF.

This clonotype showed up just a few times. The chain employs TRBV7-9 and TRBJ2-7; 8 bases are shared with TRBD2. This CDR3 contains 14 residues. V lost 10 bases, J lost 2 bases, and 10 bases stayed unmatched. Germline V lookup: CDR1 SEHNR, CDR2 FQNEAQ (reference sequence). CDR3 nucleotides: TGTGCCACTCTTGGGAGTAGCGGGGCCTACGAGCAGTACTTC. This translates into CATLGSSGAYEQYF. Drawing the rest from reference TRBV7-9 and TRBJ2-7, the complete variable domain is DTGVSQNPRHKITKRGQNVTFRCDPISEHNRLYWYRQTLGQGPEFLTYFQNEAQLEKSRLLSDRFSAERPKGSFSTLEIQRTEQGDSAMYLCATLGSSGAYEQYFGPGTRLTVT.

The V call is TRBV20-1, the J call TRBJ1-6; D unresolved. The CDR3 is 18 amino acids. From germline, CDR1 is DFQATT and CDR2 SNEGSKA (reference sequence). The V gene lost 4 bases and the J gene lost 3 bases, with 22 bases spanning the gap. The CDR3 DNA reads as TGCAGTGCTACCAAAATGACGTCCACCCAAAGCTATAATTCACCCCTCCACTTT. Protein: CSATKMTSTQSYNSPLHF.

V is TRBV25-1 and J is TRBJ2-7; D is unresolved. The CDR3 is 12 amino acids. Germline V CDR1 and CDR2: MGHDK, SYGVNS. Trimming stripped 8 bases from V and 3 bases from J, with 11 bases between. In DNA, the CDR3 is TGTGCCAGCTCGAACACCGTCTACGAGCAGTACTTC. Translation: CASSNTVYEQYF.

This clonotype was seen only a few times. This sequence may be a read error, since a much larger clone differs from it by one base. In nucleotides, the CDR3 is TGCAGCGTTGAAGATATAGAGACCCAGTACTTC. Encoded protein: CSVEDIETQYF. The genes are TRBV29-1 and TRBJ2-5; D not resolved. Germline V gene data show CDR1 as SQVTM and CDR2 as ANQGSEA. This CDR3 contains 11 residues. With 0 bases removed from V and 4 bases from J, the gap between germline ends came to 3 bases.

This clonotype showed up just a few times. This chain uses TRBV5-5 with TRBJ1-5; D possibly corresponds to TRBD1 (5 bases). The CDR3 totals 16 residues. Germline CDR1 reads SGHKS; CDR2 reads YYEKEE (reference sequence). V shed 5 bases and J shed 3 bases, with 18 bases lying between them. The CDR3 coding sequence is TGTGCCAGCAGTTTTTCCGGGTTAGGGACCAATCAGCCCCAGCATTTT. Translating gives CASSFSGLGTNQPQHF.

This clonotype has at least ten counts. The V gene is TRBV7-9, the J gene TRBJ2-3, with TRBD2 matching over 10 bases. Trimming at V came to 10 bases and at J to 3 bases, leaving 7 bases not matched to a gene. This CDR3 spans 14 amino acids. Germline-derived CDR1 and CDR2 are SEHNR and FQNEAQ (reference sequence). The DNA for the CDR3 is TGTGCCATCTCAGCGGGAGGGGAAACAGATACGCAGTATTTT. Translating gives CAISAGGETDTQYF.

The chain carries TRBV12-3 or TRBV12-4 and TRBJ1-5; 9 bases align to TRBD1. With V trimmed by 4 bases and J by 2 bases, 12 bases remained unmatched. This CDR3 is built from 18 residues. CDR3 amino acids: CASSSGQGSLGRNQPQHF. CDR3 in DNA: TGTGCCAGCAGTTCGGGACAGGGCTCCCTCGGGCGCAATCAGCCCCAGCATTTT.